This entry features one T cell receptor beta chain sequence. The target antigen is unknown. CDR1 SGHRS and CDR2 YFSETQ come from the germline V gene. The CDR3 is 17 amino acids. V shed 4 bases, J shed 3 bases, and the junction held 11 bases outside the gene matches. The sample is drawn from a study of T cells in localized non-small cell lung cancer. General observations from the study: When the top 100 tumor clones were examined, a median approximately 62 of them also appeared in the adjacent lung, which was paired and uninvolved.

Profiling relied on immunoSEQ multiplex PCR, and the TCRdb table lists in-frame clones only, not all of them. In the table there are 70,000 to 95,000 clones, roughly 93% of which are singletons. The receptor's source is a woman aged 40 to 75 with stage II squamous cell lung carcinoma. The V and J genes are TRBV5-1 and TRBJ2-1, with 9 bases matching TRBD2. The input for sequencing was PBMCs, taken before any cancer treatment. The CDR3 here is CASSPWVVAGDYNEQFF. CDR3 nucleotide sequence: TGCGCCAGCAGCCCATGGGTCGTAGCGGGGGACTACAATGAGCAGTTCTTC. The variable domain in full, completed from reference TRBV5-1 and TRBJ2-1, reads KAGVTQTPRYLIKTRGQQVTLSCSPISGHRSVSWYQQTPGQGLQFLFEYFSETQRNKGNFPGRFSGRQFSNSRSEMNVSTLELGDSALYLCASSPWVVAGDYNEQFFGPGTRLTVL.